The 24 T cell receptor beta chains given below trace back to one sample, sequenced in a study of T cells in Graves' hyperthyroidism and ophthalmopathy. Amplification of TCR beta CDR3 regions used RNA as the template. RT-PCR in the first round (using the HTBI primer set) targeted the TCR CDR3. TCRdb called the multiplex PCR reads again in MiXCR, with one record for every CDR3 protein. Among roughly 700,000 distinct CDR3 sequences, about 15% were seen once, and the ten largest hold roughly 10%. The sequenced sample consisted of blood. The receptors originated from a woman aged 18-35 years with Graves' hyperthyroidism.

This clonotype was counted many times. This sequence joins TRBV6-1 and TRBJ2-7, with D perhaps matching TRBD1 (6 bases). The CDR3 totals 15 residues. V lost 6 bases, J lost 6 bases, and 21 bases lay in between. The germline V gene encodes CDR1 MNHNS and CDR2 SASEGT. This CDR3 is CASRQTGLITGEQYF. The CDR3 bases are TGTGCCAGCAGACAAACAGGGTTGATAACTGGCGAGCAGTACTTC.

The chain joins TRBV27 to TRBJ1-2; TRBD1 agrees at 7 bases. Germline V gene sequence: CDR1 MNHEY, CDR2 SMNVEV (reference sequence). CDR3 size: 14 residues. Germline trimming cut 4 bases from V and 6 bases from J; bases unmatched to any gene: 8. This chain's CDR3 is CASSSGGTGDGYTF. The CDR3 bases are TGTGCCAGCAGTTCAGGGGGGACCGGTGATGGCTACACCTTC.

This clonotype has more than one count but fewer than ten. J is TRBJ2-3 and V is TRBV7-9; 9 nucleotides match TRBD2. This CDR3 region has 15 residues. CDR1 and CDR2 from the germline V gene are SEHNR and FQNEAQ (reference sequence). The ends lost 3 bases at V and 6 bases at J; junction bases unmatched: 7. The CDR3 region is CASSLSGGLRDTQYF. The CDR3 nucleotides are TGTGCCAGCAGCTTGAGCGGGGGGCTGAGGGATACGCAGTATTTT.

This clonotype has only a few counts. The chain employs TRBV12-3 or TRBV12-4 and TRBJ2-7; D possibly matches TRBD1 or TRBD2 (5 bases each). Trimming pared 3 bases from V and 1 base from J, leaving 10 bases between. This CDR3 contains 14 residues. DNA of the CDR3: TGTGCCAGCAGTTTTGGGGGAATTTCCTACGAGCAGTACTTC. It specifies CASSFGGISYEQYF.

This clonotype was observed many times. The chain is built from TRBV7-9 and TRBJ2-7, with a possible D match to TRBD1 (5 bases). CDR3 length: 12 amino acids. The V end lost 1 base, the J end lost 7 bases, and 8 bases lay between the germline ends. In germline, CDR1 is SEHNR, CDR2 FQNEAQ (reference sequence). The CDR3 DNA reads as TGTGCCAGCAGCTTAGAGGGGCGGGAGCAGTACTTC. As protein: CASSLEGREQYF.

This clonotype was detected a few times. This chain uses TRBV7-3 with TRBJ2-1; 8 bases align to TRBD2. V shed 1 base, J shed 3 bases, and the junction held 2 bases outside the gene matches. Germline assignment: CDR1 SGHTA and CDR2 FQGTGA. The CDR3 length is 15 residues. The CDR3 is CASSLNAGGYNEQFF. The CDR3 DNA reads as TGTGCCAGCAGCTTAAACGCGGGAGGCTACAATGAGCAGTTCTTC.

This clonotype was counted many times. The chain has TRBV11-2 and TRBJ1-6; 8 bases are shared with TRBD1. The CDR3 loop spans 18 amino acids. Germline assignment: CDR1 SGHAT and CDR2 FQNNGV. Losses at the gene ends were 6 bases for V and 1 base for J; bases not matched to a gene: 11. The CDR3 sequence: CASRVSPGQDSYNSPLHF. DNA for the CDR3: TGTGCCAGCAGAGTCTCTCCGGGACAGGATTCCTATAATTCACCCCTCCACTTT.

The CDR3 nucleotides read TGTGCCAGCAGCTTAGCTTTTGCGGCACCCGGAGATACGCAGTATTTT. Translated: CASSLAFAAPGDTQYF. The chain joins TRBV7-2 to TRBJ2-3; unclear D gene. CDR1 SGHTA and CDR2 FQGNSA come from the germline V gene. CDR3 length equals 16 residues. The V and J ends lost 0 bases and 5 bases respectively, with 15 bases between them.

This clonotype occurred a few times. The chain joins TRBV29-1 to TRBJ2-7, with 7 nucleotides matching TRBD1. In germline, CDR1 is SQVTM, CDR2 ANQGSEA. CDR3 length equals 15 residues. The J segment lost 3 bases and the V segment lost 1 base, leaving 9 bases of the junction unmatched. Here the CDR3 DNA reads TGCAGCGTTGAAGGGAGACAGGGAACTTACTACGAGCAGTACTTC. This sequence encodes CSVEGRQGTYYEQYF.

V and J are TRBV18 and TRBJ2-7, with TRBD2 matching 15 bases. Trimming took 3 bases from V and 2 from J; bases not matched to a gene: 5. The CDR3 is made up of 17 amino acids. Germline V CDR1 and CDR2: KGHSH, LQKENI. The CDR3 sequence: CASSPGTSGRNTYEQYF. The CDR3 bases are TGTGCCAGCTCACCCGGGACTAGCGGGAGGAACACCTACGAGCAGTACTTC.

The chain couples TRBV12-3 or TRBV12-4 to TRBJ2-6; TRBD2 is a possible D gene (6 bases). The CDR3 spans 15 residues. V lost 6 bases and J 2 bases, leaving 11 bases between the germline ends. The CDR3 DNA reads as TGTGCCAGCAGGCCGGGGGACCCTGGGGCCAACGTCCTGACTTTC. This gives the protein CASRPGDPGANVLTF.

This clonotype was recorded many times. This chain uses TRBV20-1 with TRBJ2-3, with 10 bases that match TRBD2. Per the germline V gene, CDR1 is DFQATT and CDR2 is SNEGSKA (reference sequence). The V and J ends lost 4 bases and 3 bases, in that order; junction bases with no gene match: 10. The CDR3 runs to 16 residues. The CDR3 region is CSAKTWTSGWTDTQYF. CDR3 bases: TGCAGTGCTAAGACCTGGACTAGCGGATGGACAGATACGCAGTATTTT.

This clonotype has ten or more counts. The chain joins TRBV13 to TRBJ2-1; the match to TRBD2 covers 8 bases. Trimming cost V 2 bases and J 10 bases; bases outside gene matches: 7. The CDR3 has 14 amino acids. Looked up from germline, CDR1 is PRHDT and CDR2 is FYEKMQ (reference sequence). The CDR3 region is CASSLYREGGEQFF. Written as DNA, the CDR3 is TGTGCCAGCAGCTTATATCGGGAGGGTGGCGAGCAGTTCTTC. Together with reference TRBV13 and TRBJ2-1, the CDR3 gives the full variable domain: AAGVIQSPRHLIKEKRETATLKCYPIPRHDTVYWYQQGPGQDPQFLISFYEKMQSDKGSIPDRFSAQQFSDYHSELNMSSLELGDSALYFCASSLYREGGEQFFGPGTRLTVL.

Concerning this clonotype itself: This could be a read error, since a much larger clone is one nucleotide away. The rearrangement uses TRBV12-3 or TRBV12-4 and TRBJ2-7; D is uncertain. V was cut by 6 bases and J by 4 bases, with 13 bases left in between. The CDR3 has 13 amino acids. CDR3 residues: CASRAEYGYEQYF. In DNA, the CDR3 is TGTGCCAGCAGGGCAGAGTACGGTTACGAGCAGTACTTC.

This clonotype was recorded at least ten times. CDR3 sequence (DNA): TGTGCCAGCAGTTACGGAATTGGAAGGGGGACTGAAGCTTTCTTT. This gives the protein CASSYGIGRGTEAFF. The V gene is TRBV6-5, the J gene TRBJ1-1; weak D call: TRBD1 (6 bases). The CDR3 is made up of 15 amino acids. V was cut by 2 bases and J by 5 bases, with 15 bases left in between. Germline V gives CDR1 MNHEY, CDR2 SVGAGI.

This clonotype showed up just a few times. The CDR3 sequence is CASSVETGVYGYTF. CDR3 DNA sequence: TGTGCCAGCAGCGTAGAAACAGGGGTGTATGGCTACACCTTC. The chain joins TRBV9 to TRBJ1-2; 7 nucleotides match TRBD1. Germline CDR1 and CDR2: SGDLS and YYNGEE. The CDR3 is made up of 14 amino acids. V shed 0 bases, J shed 5 bases, and the junction held 4 bases outside the gene matches.

This clonotype was seen only a few times. The V call is TRBV30, the J call TRBJ2-7; no clear D gene. This CDR3 region has 14 residues. Germline CDR1 and CDR2: GTSNPN and SVGIG (reference sequence). V lost 3 bases to trimming and J lost 2 bases, with 14 bases between them. CDR3: CAWRRRTIAYEQYF. The CDR3, as DNA: TGTGCCTGGAGGAGGCGTACCATAGCCTACGAGCAGTACTTC. Combining the CDR3 with reference TRBV30 and TRBJ2-7 gives the whole variable domain SQTIHQWPATLVQPVGSPLSLECTVEGTSNPNLYWYRQAAGRGLQLLFYSVGIGQISSEVPQNLSASRPQDRQFILSSKKLLLSDSGFYLCAWRRRTIAYEQYFGPGTRLTVT.

Points on this clonotype: One junction end disagrees with the germline gene, perhaps due to a read error. This rearrangement joins TRBV2 to TRBJ2-7, with TRBD1 matching over 12 bases. The CDR3 has 15 residues. CDR1 is SNHLY, CDR2 FYNNEI, per germline. As DNA, the CDR3 is TGTGCCAGCAGCACCGGGACAGGGGGCTCCCACGAGCAGTACTTC. As protein: CASSTGTGGSHEQYF.

This clonotype was detected ten times or more. The gene calls are TRBV7-9 and TRBJ1-1, with 12 bases aligning to TRBD1. Germline V gene lookup returns CDR1 SEHNR and CDR2 FQNEAQ (reference sequence). V lost 4 bases to trimming and J lost 5 bases; unmatched junction nucleotides: 14. The CDR3 consists of 18 residues. The DNA for the CDR3 is TGTGCCAGCAGCTCCGTTCCCCGGGACAGGGGGCGAAGGACTGAAGCTTTCTTT. As protein: CASSSVPRDRGRRTEAFF.

V gene TRBV29-1 combines with J gene TRBJ2-7, with D possibly called TRBD1 or TRBD2 (7 bases each). Trimming removed 4 bases from V and 3 bases from J, with 13 bases in between. This CDR3 comprises 13 residues. Germline V gene sequence: CDR1 SQVTM, CDR2 ANQGSEA. CDR3 bases: TGCAGCGTTGCGGGGGGACAGTACTACGAGCAGTACTTC. It translates to CSVAGGQYYEQYF.

The sample holds many counts of this clonotype. This chain links TRBV7-9 with TRBJ2-7; weak D call: TRBD1 (6 bases). Germline V gene lookup returns CDR1 SEHNR and CDR2 FQNEAQ (reference sequence). V lost 4 bases and J lost 6, with 16 bases in between. The CDR3 extends over 14 amino acids. CDR3 protein: CASSYRENRGEQYF. CDR3 sequence (DNA): TGTGCCAGCAGCTACAGGGAGAATAGGGGCGAGCAGTACTTC.

In this sample, this clonotype turned up a few times. The J gene is TRBJ2-1, the V gene TRBV7-9, with unresolved D. This CDR3 has 15 amino acids. Germline lookup yields CDR1 SEHNR and CDR2 FQNEAQ (reference sequence). V shed 5 bases and J shed 6 bases, with 17 bases lying between them. The CDR3 loop reads CASSPTFISGNEQFF. CDR3 in DNA: TGTGCCAGCAGCCCGACCTTCATATCGGGCAATGAGCAGTTCTTC.

This sequence joins TRBV19 and TRBJ2-7; D may be TRBD2 (5 bases). CDR1 and CDR2 (germline): LNHDA, SQIVND (reference sequence). V gave up 0 bases and J gave up 6 bases, with 15 bases separating them. This CDR3 is 15 amino acids long. The CDR3 DNA reads TGTGCCAGTAGTATAGACCTAGCCGGCGCTAGCGAGCAGTACTTC. Translation: CASSIDLAGASEQYF.

This clonotype was seen once. The CDR3 DNA sequence: TGTGCCAGCAGCGAAGGGACAGGGGGCAGTCCACCCCTCCACTTT. It codes for CASSEGTGGSPPLHF. This chain connects TRBV9 to TRBJ1-6; 12 nucleotides align to TRBD1. This CDR3 is 15 amino acids long. CDR1 is SGDLS, CDR2 YYNGEE, per germline. The V and J ends lost 3 bases and 11 bases, in that order; junction bases with no gene match: 6. The variable domain in full, completed from reference TRBV9 and TRBJ1-6, reads DSGVTQTPKHLITATGQRVTLRCSPRSGDLSVYWYQQSLDQGLQFLIQYYNGEERAKGNILERFSAQQFPDLHSELNLSSLELGDSALYFCASSEGTGGSPPLHFGNGTRLTVT.